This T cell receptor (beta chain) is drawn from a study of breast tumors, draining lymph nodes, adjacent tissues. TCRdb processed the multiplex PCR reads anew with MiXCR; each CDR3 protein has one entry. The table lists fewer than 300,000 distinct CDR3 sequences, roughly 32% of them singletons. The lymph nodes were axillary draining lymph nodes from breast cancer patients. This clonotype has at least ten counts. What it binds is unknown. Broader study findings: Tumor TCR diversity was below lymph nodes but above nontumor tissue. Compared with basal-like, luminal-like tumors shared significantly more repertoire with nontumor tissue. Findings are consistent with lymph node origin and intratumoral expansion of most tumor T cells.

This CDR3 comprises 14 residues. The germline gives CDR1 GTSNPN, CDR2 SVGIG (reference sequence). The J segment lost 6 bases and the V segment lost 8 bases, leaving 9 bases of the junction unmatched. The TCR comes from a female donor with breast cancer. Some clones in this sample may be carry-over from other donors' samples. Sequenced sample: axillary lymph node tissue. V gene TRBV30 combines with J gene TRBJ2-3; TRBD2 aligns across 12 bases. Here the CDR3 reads CAGTGLAGLDTQYF. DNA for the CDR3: TGTGCCGGGACCGGACTAGCGGGATTGGATACGCAGTATTTT.